These 25 T cell receptor beta chains were all obtained from the same sample, sequenced in a study of regulatory T cells in long-lasting Graves disease. As to time point: persistent/refractory GD, antithyroid drugs over 5 years with positive TRAb. The authors made the TCR library using RNA they extracted from PBMCs. Investigators prepared the TCR beta libraries by applying iRepertoire HTBI primers and Arm-PCR of CDR3 regions. TCRdb analysed the multiplex PCR reads with MiXCR anew, one entry per CDR3 protein. The sample has hundreds of thousands of distinct CDR3 sequences, roughly a fifth seen once. The sequencing used peripheral blood mononuclear cells (PBMCs), collected when the disease was refractory, from a patient treated with antithyroid drugs. The receptors were gathered from a female donor with Graves disease.

This chain joins TRBV6-1 and TRBJ2-5; 7 bases are shared with TRBD1. The V segment lost 6 bases and the J segment 4 bases; nucleotides outside the gene matches: 8. The CDR3 consists of 14 residues. CDR1 and CDR2 from the germline V gene are MNHNS and SASEGT. The CDR3 loop is CASSRDRASETQYF. DNA for the CDR3: TGTGCCAGCAGCCGTGACAGGGCCTCAGAGACCCAGTACTTC.

This clonotype was seen ten or more times. The V and J genes are TRBV6-1 and TRBJ1-2, with TRBD1 matching 12 bases. V was clipped by 8 bases and J by 5 bases; unmatched bases: 3. There are 13 residues in the CDR3. Germline lookup yields CDR1 MNHNS and CDR2 SASEGT. CDR3 residues: CASGTGGAYGYTF. CDR3 bases: TGTGCCAGCGGGACAGGGGGCGCGTATGGCTACACCTTC.

Turning to this clonotype: This may be a read error: a much more frequent sequence differs by one nucleotide. The chain combines TRBV12-3 or TRBV12-4 with TRBJ2-5; TRBD1 agrees at 9 bases. The CDR3 is 15 residues long. J lost 5 bases, V lost 5 bases, and 9 bases had no gene match. In DNA form, the CDR3 reads TGTGCCAGCAGTACCGCCGGACAGGGGACGGAGACCCAGTACTTC. Protein product: CASSTAGQGTETQYF.

This clonotype was recorded at least ten times. This sequence joins TRBV11-2 and TRBJ2-7; D is possibly TRBD1 or TRBD2 (7 bases each). The CDR3 consists of 15 residues. The V end lost 4 bases, the J end lost 4 bases, and 17 bases lay between the germline ends. Germline CDR1 SGHAT, CDR2 FQNNGV. CDR3 amino acids: CASSSLQGRGYEQYF. The DNA for the CDR3 is TGTGCCAGCAGCTCGTTACAGGGGCGGGGGTACGAGCAGTACTTC.

Many counts were recorded for this clonotype. V is TRBV28 and J is TRBJ2-5; D possibly corresponds to TRBD2 (6 bases). V was trimmed by 7 bases and J by 4 bases, leaving 10 bases between them. Germline V lookup: CDR1 MDHEN, CDR2 SYDVKM. The CDR3 has 12 residues. The chain's CDR3 is CASIRAGETQYF. In nucleotides, the CDR3 is TGTGCCAGCATTCGAGCGGGAGAGACCCAGTACTTC. The full variable domain, its missing parts supplied by reference TRBV28 and TRBJ2-5, is DVKVTQSSRYLVKRTGEKVFLECVQDMDHENMFWYRQDPGLGLRLIYFSYDVKMKEKGDIPEGYSVSREKKERFSLILESASTNQTSMYLCASIRAGETQYFGPGTRLLVL.

V gene TRBV3-1 combines with J gene TRBJ1-4; D is uncertain. Germline V gene sequence: CDR1 LGHDT, CDR2 YNNKEL (reference sequence). The ends were cut back, 3 bases at V and 7 bases at J, with 12 bases in the middle. This CDR3 region has 14 residues. In DNA form, the CDR3 reads TGTGCCAGCAGCCACACGGGGTCTAGTGAAAAACTGTTTTTT. This encodes CASSHTGSSEKLFF.

This clonotype was seen more than once but under ten times. The chain is built from TRBV5-1 and TRBJ2-1, with D unresolved. Germline CDR1 SGHRS, CDR2 YFSETQ. V was cut by 2 bases and J by 5 bases, with 8 bases left in between. This CDR3 has 13 amino acids. The CDR3 region is CASSFYSNNEQFF. CDR3 coding DNA: TGCGCCAGCAGCTTTTACAGCAACAATGAGCAGTTCTTC. Variable domain in full (rest from reference TRBV5-1 and TRBJ2-1): KAGVTQTPRYLIKTRGQQVTLSCSPISGHRSVSWYQQTPGQGLQFLFEYFSETQRNKGNFPGRFSGRQFSNSRSEMNVSTLELGDSALYLCASSFYSNNEQFFGPGTRLTVL.

The chain links TRBV28 to TRBJ2-3; TRBD2 might be the D (6 bases). Germline V gene lookup returns CDR1 MDHEN and CDR2 SYDVKM. The CDR3 sequence is 15 residues long. Trimming removed 3 bases at V and 6 bases at J, with 16 bases between. The CDR3 sequence: CASSLPGGAGDTQYF. Written as DNA, the CDR3 is TGTGCCAGCAGTTTGCCTGGAGGGGCGGGGGATACGCAGTATTTT.

This clonotype showed up many times. The chain carries TRBV7-2 and TRBJ1-2, with unresolved D. The ends were cut back, 1 base at V and 7 bases at J, with 10 bases in the middle. This CDR3 has 13 amino acids. Looked up from germline, CDR1 is SGHTA and CDR2 is FQGNSA. CDR3 bases: TGTGCCAGCAGCTTAGAGGACGGGGTTGGCTACACCTTC. Its protein product is CASSLEDGVGYTF.

This clonotype was detected many times. The rearrangement joins TRBV7-2 to TRBJ2-5, with D perhaps being TRBD1 or TRBD2 (5 bases each). Germline CDR1 and CDR2: SGHTA and FQGNSA. The CDR3 runs to 14 residues. Between the trimmed V and J ends, which lost 4 bases and 5 bases, there was a span of 14 bases. DNA of the CDR3: TGTGCCAGCAGCTCCCGTGGGGGTGGGGAGACCCAGTACTTC. This codes for CASSSRGGGETQYF.

This clonotype was seen at least ten times. The chain links TRBV2 to TRBJ1-5; a weak D match, TRBD1 (6 bases). This CDR3 comprises 15 residues. V lost 2 bases, J lost 6 bases, and 14 bases lay in between. Germline assignment: CDR1 SNHLY and CDR2 FYNNEI. The CDR3 region has the DNA TGTGCCAGCAGTGAAAATGGGGAGGGGGTTCAGCCCCAGCATTTT. This codes for CASSENGEGVQPQHF.

The chain recombines TRBV20-1 with TRBJ2-5; TRBD2 matches 10 bases. The V gene end was trimmed by 2 bases and the J gene end by 3 bases; junction bases not matched to a gene: 3. CDR1 is DFQATT, CDR2 SNEGSKA, per germline (reference sequence). The CDR3 loop spans 14 amino acids. The CDR3 DNA sequence: TGCAGTGCTAGAACTAGCGGGACCAAAGAGACCCAGTACTTC. Its translation is CSARTSGTKETQYF.

The sample holds many counts of this clonotype. The chain combines TRBV28 with TRBJ2-5; D gene ambiguous. Germline V gene data show CDR1 as MDHEN and CDR2 as SYDVKM. CDR3 length: 16 amino acids. Deletions cut 6 bases from V and 2 bases from J, with 19 bases between. The CDR3 reads CASRSRPHGKQETQYF. Written as DNA, the CDR3 is TGTGCCAGCAGATCTCGACCACACGGTAAACAAGAGACCCAGTACTTC. Drawing the rest from reference TRBV28 and TRBJ2-5, the complete variable domain is DVKVTQSSRYLVKRTGEKVFLECVQDMDHENMFWYRQDPGLGLRLIYFSYDVKMKEKGDIPEGYSVSREKKERFSLILESASTNQTSMYLCASRSRPHGKQETQYFGPGTRLLVL.

This clonotype was detected ten times or more. The J gene is TRBJ1-5, the V gene TRBV12-3 or TRBV12-4; 11 bases are shared with TRBD1. V shed 5 bases, J shed 6 bases, and the junction held 9 bases outside the gene matches. The CDR3 length is 16 residues. The CDR3 spells CASSIGQGAGGQPQHF. In nucleotides, the CDR3 is TGTGCCAGCAGTATCGGACAGGGGGCAGGGGGTCAGCCCCAGCATTTT.

This clonotype was picked up a small number of times. This chain joins TRBV7-9 and TRBJ1-6; tentative D call: TRBD1 (6 bases). The CDR3 is made up of 16 amino acids. Germline CDR1 SEHNR, CDR2 FQNEAQ (reference sequence). V gave up 1 base and J gave up 0 bases, with 7 bases separating them. The chain's CDR3 is CASSLEGGSYNSPLHF. CDR3 bases: TGTGCCAGCAGCTTAGAGGGGGGCTCCTATAATTCACCCCTCCACTTT. Drawing the rest from reference TRBV7-9 and TRBJ1-6, the complete variable domain is DTGVSQNPRHKITKRGQNVTFRCDPISEHNRLYWYRQTLGQGPEFLTYFQNEAQLEKSRLLSDRFSAERPKGSFSTLEIQRTEQGDSAMYLCASSLEGGSYNSPLHFGNGTRLTVT.

This clonotype showed up many times. V and J are TRBV6-1 and TRBJ2-7; D is ambiguous. Germline CDR1 MNHNS, CDR2 SASEGT. V was cut by 7 bases and J by 0 bases, with 13 bases left in between. The CDR3 consists of 14 residues. CDR3 nucleotides: TGTGCCAGCAAGGACCGAATTGACTCCTACGAGCAGTACTTC. Translating it yields CASKDRIDSYEQYF.

The genes are TRBV28 and TRBJ2-2; 11 bases map to TRBD2. CDR3 length equals 15 residues. V shed 3 bases, J shed 6 bases, and the junction held 3 bases outside the gene matches. The germline V gene has CDR1 MDHEN and CDR2 SYDVKM. CDR3 region: CASSFRLAGPGELFF. The DNA of the CDR3 is TGTGCCAGCAGTTTCCGACTAGCGGGGCCCGGGGAGCTGTTTTTT.

The J gene is TRBJ1-1, the V gene TRBV28; TRBD1 matches 7 bases. This CDR3 spans 16 amino acids. V lost 4 bases and J lost 1; bases outside the gene matches: 9. CDR1 and CDR2 (germline): MDHEN, SYDVKM. CDR3 loop: CASSSETGRQNTEAFF. The CDR3 region has the DNA TGTGCCAGCAGTTCTGAGACAGGGCGCCAGAACACTGAAGCTTTCTTT.

This clonotype was counted only a few times. Here the CDR3 DNA reads TGTGCCAGCAGCCAAGAAGGAAATGGCAGACTACAGTACTTC. Translated: CASSQEGNGRLQYF. The chain has TRBV3-1 and TRBJ2-7, with TRBD2 as a possible D gene (5 bases). Germline CDR1 and CDR2: LGHDT and YNNKEL (reference sequence). CDR3 length: 14 amino acids. The V gene lost 0 bases and the J gene lost 10 bases, with 16 bases spanning the gap.

This clonotype occurred a few times. This rearrangement joins TRBV18 to TRBJ2-5; D is unclear. The CDR3 consists of 14 residues. V dropped 1 base and J dropped 2 bases, with 8 bases sitting between them. CDR1 is KGHSH, CDR2 LQKENI, per germline. This CDR3 is CASSPRWGQETQYF. The CDR3, as DNA: TGTGCCAGCTCACCACGGTGGGGACAAGAGACCCAGTACTTC.

The J gene is TRBJ2-1, the V gene TRBV19; TRBD1 aligns across 7 bases. This CDR3 has 19 amino acids. Trimming cost V 5 bases and J 3 bases; bases outside gene matches: 19. CDR1 is LNHDA, CDR2 SQIVND, per germline (reference sequence). The CDR3 reads CASSFSGVKDRAYYNEQFF. CDR3 nucleotides: TGTGCCAGTAGTTTCTCCGGGGTAAAAGACAGGGCTTACTACAATGAGCAGTTCTTC.

A few counts support this clonotype. The chain employs TRBV20-1 and TRBJ2-7, with 11 positions matching TRBD1. Germline V gene sequence: CDR1 DFQATT, CDR2 SNEGSKA (reference sequence). The CDR3 extends over 14 amino acids. V lost 3 bases, J lost 7 bases, and 8 bases stayed unmatched. The DNA for the CDR3 is TGCAGTGCTAGGGGAGGGACAGGGGGAAAGGAGCAGTACTTC. Its protein product is CSARGGTGGKEQYF.

The chain has TRBV6-5 and TRBJ2-5; TRBD2 matches at 8 bases. Germline values: CDR1 MNHEY, CDR2 SVGAGI. After removal of 4 bases from V and 2 bases from J, the junction contained 9 bases not matched to a gene. The CDR3 spans 16 residues. CDR3 region: CASSSRGGVWQETQYF. In DNA form, the CDR3 reads TGTGCCAGCAGTTCACGGGGGGGGGTTTGGCAAGAGACCCAGTACTTC.

The V call is TRBV20-1, the J call TRBJ1-3; D uncertain. Germline V CDR1 and CDR2: DFQATT, SNEGSKA (reference sequence). The ends were cut back, 5 bases at V and 0 bases at J, with 11 bases in the middle. The CDR3 loop spans 14 amino acids. The CDR3 sequence is CSASRGISGNTIYF. CDR3 DNA: TGCAGTGCTTCGAGAGGGATCTCTGGAAACACCATATATTTT.

The chain carries TRBV6-1 and TRBJ2-7, with 7 bases that match TRBD1. Germline V lookup: CDR1 MNHNS, CDR2 SASEGT. The junction had 10 bases not matched to a gene; V was cut back by 6 bases and J by 2 bases. CDR3 length: 15 amino acids. CDR3 sequence (DNA): TGTGCCAGCAGACTATTACAGGGGATTACCTACGAGCAGTACTTC. The encoded protein is CASRLLQGITYEQYF.